These 3 T cell receptor beta chains were sequenced from one sample in a study of immune characterization of retroperitoneal liposarcoma. One entry per CDR3 protein results from TCRdb running MiXCR on the PCR reads. The sample has 10,000 or so distinct CDR3 sequences; about a quarter are singletons. Sequences were obtained from tumor tissue. Every receptor here comes from a male donor with retroperitoneal liposarcoma.

The CDR3 region has the DNA TGTGCCAGCAGCTTTTTCGGATACAATGAGCAGTTCTTC. As protein: CASSFFGYNEQFF. The J gene is TRBJ2-1, the V gene TRBV11-2; D ambiguous. Germline CDR1 reads SGHAT; CDR2 reads FQNNGV. This CDR3 contains 13 residues. Trimming cost V 3 bases and J 4 bases, with 7 bases left between them.

This clonotype was observed a handful of times. CDR3 coding DNA: TGTGCCAGCAGTTTCTTCGGGAGCACAGATACGCAGTATTTT. This encodes CASSFFGSTDTQYF. This chain links TRBV27 with TRBJ2-3; the D is unclear. V was clipped by 3 bases and J by 0 bases, with 7 bases between them. The germline V gene encodes CDR1 MNHEY and CDR2 SMNVEV (reference sequence). This CDR3 contains 14 residues.

This clonotype was picked up a small number of times. This chain uses TRBV7-8 with TRBJ2-1, with 13 bases matching TRBD2. This CDR3 is 15 amino acids long. Per the germline V gene, CDR1 is SGHVS and CDR2 is FQNEAQ. With V trimmed by 1 base and J by 10 bases, 4 bases remained unmatched. CDR3 sequence (DNA): TGTGCCAGCAGCTTAGGACTAGCGGGAGGCGGAGAGCAGTTCTTC. It translates to CASSLGLAGGGEQFF.